This T cell receptor beta chain was sequenced for a study of cytomegalovirus exposure and HLA in healthy donors. The CDR3 loop spans 13 amino acids. V shed 7 bases and J 7 bases; nucleotides not matched to a gene: 8. Germline V lookup: CDR1 SNHLY, CDR2 FYNNEI. The PCR used 60 Vbeta and 13 Jbeta primers. Produced via immunoSEQ multiplex PCR; TCRdb's table is partial and in-frame only. This table has approximately 160,000 clones, roughly 75% appearing once. The receptor was derived from a male donor in good health and CMV-seronegative. The V gene is TRBV2, the J gene TRBJ1-2, with 8 positions matching TRBD1. The sample taken for sequencing was PBMCs. CDR3 sequence reads: CASTRQGIAGYTF. As DNA, the CDR3 is TGTGCCAGCACGCGACAGGGGATCGCTGGCTACACCTTC.